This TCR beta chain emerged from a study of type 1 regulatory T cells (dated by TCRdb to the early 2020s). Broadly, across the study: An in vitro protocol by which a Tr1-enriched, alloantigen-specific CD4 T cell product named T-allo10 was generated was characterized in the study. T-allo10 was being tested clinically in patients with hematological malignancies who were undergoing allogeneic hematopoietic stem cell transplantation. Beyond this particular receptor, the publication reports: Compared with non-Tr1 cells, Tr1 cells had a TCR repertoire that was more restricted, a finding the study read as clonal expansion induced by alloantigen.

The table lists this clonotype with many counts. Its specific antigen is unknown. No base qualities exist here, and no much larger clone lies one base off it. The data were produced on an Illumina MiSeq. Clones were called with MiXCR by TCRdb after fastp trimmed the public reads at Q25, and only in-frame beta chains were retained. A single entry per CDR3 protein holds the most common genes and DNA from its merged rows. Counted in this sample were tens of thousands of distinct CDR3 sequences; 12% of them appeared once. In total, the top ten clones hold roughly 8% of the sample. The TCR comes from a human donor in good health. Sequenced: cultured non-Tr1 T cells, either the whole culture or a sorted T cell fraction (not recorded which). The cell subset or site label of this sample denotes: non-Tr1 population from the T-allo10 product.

The CDR3 loop reads CASSFSEGGYDEQFF. At the DNA level, the sequence is TGTGCCAGCAGTTTCAGCGAGGGAGGTTACGATGAGCAGTTCTTC. Recombination linked TRBV27 to TRBJ2-1; the D gene is perhaps TRBD2, from 6 matching bases. CDR1 and CDR2, per the germline V gene (reference sequence), are MNHEY and SMNVEV. The CDR3 goes from the cysteine to the phenylalanine over 15 residues. Just CDR3 DNA is preserved here, 45 bases in frame from base 1. V is reduced by 3 bases and J by 8 bases, leaving a spacing of 17 bases between them.